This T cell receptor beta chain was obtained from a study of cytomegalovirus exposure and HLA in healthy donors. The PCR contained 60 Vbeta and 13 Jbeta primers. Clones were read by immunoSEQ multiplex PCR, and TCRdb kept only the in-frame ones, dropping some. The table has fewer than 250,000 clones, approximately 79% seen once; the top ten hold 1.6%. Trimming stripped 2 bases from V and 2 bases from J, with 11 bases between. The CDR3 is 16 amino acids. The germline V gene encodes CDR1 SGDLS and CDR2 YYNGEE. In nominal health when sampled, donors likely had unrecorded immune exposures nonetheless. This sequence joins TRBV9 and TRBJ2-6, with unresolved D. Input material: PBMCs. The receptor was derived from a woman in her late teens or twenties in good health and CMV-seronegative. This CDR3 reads CASSVHSVAGANVLTF. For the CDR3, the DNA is TGTGCCAGCAGCGTTCACTCGGTGGCTGGGGCCAACGTCCTGACTTTC. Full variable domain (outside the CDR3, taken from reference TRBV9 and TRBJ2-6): DSGVTQTPKHLITATGQRVTLRCSPRSGDLSVYWYQQSLDQGLQFLIQYYNGEERAKGNILERFSAQQFPDLHSELNLSSLELGDSALYFCASSVHSVAGANVLTFGAGSRLTVL.